These 8 T cell receptor beta chains were sequenced from one sample in a study of cytomegalovirus exposure and HLA in healthy donors. TCRdb's table, derived via immunoSEQ multiplex PCR, lists solely in-frame clones and lacks some. The table has over 85,000 clones, roughly 84% seen once. Sequencing used PBMCs. These receptors were obtained from a young woman in good health and CMV-seropositive.

The chain joins TRBV29-1 to TRBJ2-3; D possibly corresponds to TRBD2 (5 bases). The germline V gene has CDR1 SQVTM and CDR2 ANQGSEA. The length of the CDR3 is 13 residues. With 8 bases removed from V and 4 bases from J, the gap between germline ends came to 16 bases. The chain's CDR3 is CSSDRGVADTQYF. Here the CDR3 DNA reads TGCAGCTCAGACCGGGGTGTCGCAGATACGCAGTATTTT.

CDR3 protein: CASSSRGNEQFF. The CDR3 DNA reads as TGTGCCAGCAGTTCCAGGGGAAATGAGCAGTTCTTC. The rearrangement joins TRBV6-5 to TRBJ2-1; TRBD1 is a possible D gene (6 bases). This CDR3 has 12 residues. Looked up from germline, CDR1 is MNHEY and CDR2 is SVGAGI. Trimming cost V 4 bases and J 7 bases, with 8 bases left between them.

This clone was detected a few times. This chain links TRBV9 with TRBJ1-2; a possible D gene is TRBD1 (5 bases). This CDR3 has 18 residues. Germline CDR1 is SGDLS and CDR2 is YYNGEE. Trimming took off 0 bases at V and 5 bases at J, with 23 bases between the two ends. The DNA for the CDR3 is TGTGCCAGCAGCGTAGTTACCTCAGCAGGGTCCTCGACTTATGGCTACACCTTC. Encoded protein: CASSVVTSAGSSTYGYTF.

This clone has a count of ten or more. Different DNA sequences within this sample yield the same CDR3. The gene calls are TRBV30 and TRBJ2-5; perhaps TRBD1 as D (6 bases). Trimming removed 4 bases at V and 2 bases at J, with 14 bases between. The CDR3 consists of 14 residues. The germline V gene has CDR1 GTSNPN and CDR2 SVGIG (reference sequence). CDR3 sequence reads: CAWNHGTPQETQYF. The CDR3 DNA reads as TGTGCCTGGAACCACGGGACACCTCAAGAGACCCAGTACTTC.

The V gene is TRBV7-8, the J gene TRBJ1-5, with 11 bases identical to TRBD1. Unmatched junction bases numbered 2, after V lost 5 bases and J lost 5 bases. This CDR3 region has 14 residues. CDR1 and CDR2 from the germline V gene are SGHVS and FQNEAQ. The CDR3 nucleotides are TGTGCCAGCAGCCGGACAGGGGGCGATCAGCCCCAGCATTTT. It yields the protein CASSRTGGDQPQHF.

This clone was found once. The chain recombines TRBV7-9 with TRBJ1-2, with a weak D call TRBD1 (5 bases). Trimming cost V 3 bases and J 8 bases, with 19 bases left between them. The CDR3 sequence is 15 residues long. Germline values: CDR1 SEHNR, CDR2 FQNEAQ (reference sequence). The CDR3 region is CASSLADTGFGGYTF. The CDR3 nucleotides read TGTGCCAGCAGCTTGGCCGATACAGGTTTTGGGGGCTACACCTTC.

The chain employs TRBV7-9 and TRBJ1-4, with 11 bases lining up with TRBD1. Germline trimming cut 5 bases from V and 6 bases from J; bases unmatched to any gene: 5. The CDR3 sequence is 15 residues long. The germline V gene has CDR1 SEHNR and CDR2 FQNEAQ (reference sequence). The CDR3 coding sequence is TGTGCCAGCAGCAGACCGGGACAGGGGGATGAAAAACTGTTTTTT. Amino acid sequence: CASSRPGQGDEKLFF. The whole variable domain, filled in from reference TRBV7-9 and TRBJ1-4, reads DTGVSQNPRHKITKRGQNVTFRCDPISEHNRLYWYRQTLGQGPEFLTYFQNEAQLEKSRLLSDRFSAERPKGSFSTLEIQRTEQGDSAMYLCASSRPGQGDEKLFFGSGTQLSVL.

The chain joins TRBV6-1 to TRBJ1-5; 9 bases agree with TRBD1. The trim removed 2 bases at V and 7 bases at J, leaving 6 bases unmatched. This CDR3 contains 15 residues. The germline V gene has CDR1 MNHNS and CDR2 SASEGT. The chain's CDR3 is CASSEIQGAKQPQHF. The DNA of the CDR3 is TGTGCCAGCAGTGAAATACAGGGGGCTAAACAGCCCCAGCATTTT.